These T cell receptor beta chains were read from a single sample in a study of T cells expressing NK-cell markers. Each CDR3 protein gets one entry in TCRdb, which reprocessed the 5' RACE reads and gives no DNA. Its listing shows about 260,000 distinct CDR3 sequences. Sequencing was performed on blood T cells: a sorted CD56 or NKG2C T cell subset, CD4+ or CD8+ T cells, or bulk PBMC T cells (not recorded which). These receptors were collected from a woman aged 18 to 75 in good health. Both conserved end residues are part of each CDR3.

TRBV20-1,TRBJ2-7,CSAPGTGDYEQYF
TRBV12-3/TRBV12-4,TRBJ2-5,CASSSPHHAGETQYF
TRBV6-2/TRBV6-3,TRBJ2-7,CAIGLFRYEQYF
TRBV5-1,TRBJ2-6,CASSSGSRGQKGANVLTF
TRBV7-2,TRBJ2-5,CASLGLAGVWETQYF
TRBV11-2,TRBJ1-2,CASSLTPSYGYTF
TRBV28,TRBJ2-7,CASSSPTETNSYEQYF
TRBV10-3,TRBJ2-5,CAISEGATETQYF
TRBV15,TRBJ2-5,CATSTRNYQGETQYF
TRBV5-4,TRBJ1-5,CASSFTGGTPYSNQPQHF
TRBV18,TRBJ1-1,CASSQPLYRDLNTEAFF
TRBV12-3/TRBV12-4,TRBJ2-7,CASSLTGQLSYEQYF
TRBV15,TRBJ2-1,CATSRDVANNEQFF
TRBV2,TRBJ1-4,CARRGLATNEKLFF
TRBV20-1,TRBJ2-7,CSARRLYEQYF
TRBV19,TRBJ2-1,CASSIDLNSNDLYNEQFF
TRBV7-2,TRBJ1-1,CASGPGTVNTEAFF
TRBV5-1,TRBJ2-1,CARQGKAKNEQFF
TRBV5-1,TRBJ2-3,CASSLDRGGGDTQYF
TRBV5-1,TRBJ1-1,CASSVGRLNTEVFF
TRBV5-1,TRBJ2-1,CASSTEGGQYNEQFF
TRBV7-2,TRBJ2-1,CASSLTPNEQFF
TRBV30,TRBJ1-1,CAWSGGGMQRAFF
TRBV6-2/TRBV6-3,TRBJ2-5,CASSQRGGGKETQYF
TRBV11-2,TRBJ2-5,CASRVGAYQETQYF
TRBV4-3,TRBJ2-1,CASSQDVMGGQFF
TRBV7-9,TRBJ1-1,CASSFRTPGEGEAFF
TRBV7-9,TRBJ2-1,CASSPGTQPYNEQFF
TRBV12-3/TRBV12-4,TRBJ1-5,CASSLTQGQPQHF
TRBV6-6,TRBJ1-4,CASRLTGTQMFF
TRBV29-1,TRBJ2-2,CSAMTSTGELFF
TRBV27,TRBJ2-5,CASSRQGVGETQYF
TRBV20-1,TRBJ1-1,CSARVSGVNTEAFF
TRBV27,TRBJ2-2,CASSLERTGELFF
TRBV5-1,TRBJ2-3,CASSLLESTDTQYF
TRBV12-3/TRBV12-4,TRBJ1-2,CASSSWTGGGGYTF
TRBV20-1,TRBJ2-1,CSAIDTSGGSSYNEQFF
TRBV4-2,TRBJ1-5,CASSQDGQGVGQPQHF
TRBV29-1,TRBJ2-3,CSVEGTTQSTDTQYF
TRBV7-6,TRBJ2-1,CASSSTLSTSRGQFF
TRBV7-3,TRBJ1-5,CASSLERAPQHF
TRBV12-3/TRBV12-4,TRBJ1-5,CASSPLGGHQPQHF
TRBV10-3,TRBJ2-7,CAISDRDSSEQYF
TRBV7-9,TRBJ2-3,CASSFSQDTQYF
TRBV16,TRBJ1-1,CASSQNRGGNTEAFF
TRBV11-2,TRBJ2-1,CASSGRLAVYNEQFF
TRBV6-1,TRBJ2-3,CASLDRGLTDTQYF